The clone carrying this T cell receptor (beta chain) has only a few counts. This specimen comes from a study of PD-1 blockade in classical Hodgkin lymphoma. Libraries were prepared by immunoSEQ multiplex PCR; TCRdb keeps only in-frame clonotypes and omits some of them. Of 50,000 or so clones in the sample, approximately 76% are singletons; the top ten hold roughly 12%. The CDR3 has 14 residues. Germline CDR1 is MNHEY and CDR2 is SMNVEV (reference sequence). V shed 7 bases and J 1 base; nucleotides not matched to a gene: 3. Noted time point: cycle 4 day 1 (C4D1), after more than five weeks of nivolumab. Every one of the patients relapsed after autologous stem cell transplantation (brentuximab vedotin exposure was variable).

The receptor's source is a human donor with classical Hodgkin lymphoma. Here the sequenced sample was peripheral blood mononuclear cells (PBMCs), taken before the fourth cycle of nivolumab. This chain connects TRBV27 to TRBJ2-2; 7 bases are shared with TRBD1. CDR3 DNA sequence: TGTGCCAGCAACCGGGACAGGAACACCGGGGAGCTGTTTTTT. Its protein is CASNRDRNTGELFF.